The 8 T cell receptor beta chains given below trace back to one sample, sequenced in a study of blood T cell repertoires in COVID-19. Only in-frame clones appear in the TCRdb table, and some are missing; sequencing was by immunoSEQ multiplex PCR. The sample holds about 110,000 clones, more than 75% seen once. The sequenced material came from peripheral blood. Receptors were obtained from a man between 35 and 55 years old with acute or convalescent COVID-19.

The CDR3 reads CASSLNVRDSDIYGYTF. The CDR3 coding sequence is TGTGCCAGCAGCTTAAATGTCCGGGACAGTGACATTTATGGCTACACCTTC. The chain combines TRBV11-2 with TRBJ1-2; 7 bases match TRBD1. The CDR3 is 17 amino acids. The junction had 14 bases not matched to a gene; V was cut back by 2 bases and J by 5 bases. CDR1 and CDR2 from the germline V gene are SGHAT and FQNNGV.

This clone has just one count. The rearrangement joins TRBV14 to TRBJ1-3; D is unresolved. The CDR3 spans 15 residues. V was trimmed by 4 bases and J by 0 bases, leaving 10 bases between them. CDR1 SGHDN and CDR2 FVKESK come from the germline V gene. CDR3 bases: TGTGCCAGCAGCCTCCTCTTAAACTCTGGAAACACCATATATTTT. Its protein is CASSLLLNSGNTIYF.

The chain combines TRBV3-1 (or the pseudogene TRBV3-2) with TRBJ1-4; 7 bases map to TRBD1. CDR1 is LGHDT, CDR2 YNNKEL, per germline (reference sequence). V trimming: 2 bases; J trimming: 8 bases; junction bases outside the gene matches: 8. This CDR3 spans 15 amino acids. CDR3 loop: CASSQLWGTAEKLFF. CDR3 coding DNA: TGTGCCAGCAGCCAACTGTGGGGGACAGCAGAAAAACTGTTTTTT.

The chain combines TRBV28 with TRBJ2-7, with D possibly matching TRBD1 (6 bases). CDR3 length: 12 amino acids. The germline CDR1 and CDR2 sequences are MDHEN and SYDVKM. Trimming took off 3 bases at V and 7 bases at J, with 10 bases between the two ends. The CDR3 DNA sequence: TGTGCCAGCAGTTTCGCCGGACAGGAGCAGTACTTC. It yields the protein CASSFAGQEQYF.

The chain recombines TRBV7-2 with TRBJ1-4, with D possibly TRBD1 on 6 matching bases. The CDR3 runs to 14 residues. The germline V gene has CDR1 SGHTA and CDR2 FQGNSA. The ends were cut back, 8 bases at V and 8 bases at J, with 18 bases in the middle. The CDR3 loop reads CASGTGSQREKLFF. CDR3 nucleotides: TGTGCCAGCGGTACAGGGTCCCAAAGGGAAAAACTGTTTTTT.

CDR3 bases: TGTGCCAGCTCACCAACAGGGGCGGATGGAAAACTGTTTTTT. Translation gives CASSPTGADGKLFF. The rearrangement joins TRBV18 to TRBJ1-4; 7 bases agree with TRBD1. CDR1 KGHSH and CDR2 LQKENI come from the germline V gene. Trimming took 2 bases from V and 10 from J; bases not matched to a gene: 7. The length of the CDR3 is 14 residues.

CDR3 nucleotides: TGTGCCAGCAGCTCCGAATCAGGGCTAGACTACAATGAGCAGTTCTTC. Residues: CASSSESGLDYNEQFF. The genes are TRBV5-5 and TRBJ2-1; D may be TRBD1 (5 bases). CDR3 length equals 16 residues. The germline gives CDR1 SGHKS, CDR2 YYEKEE (reference sequence). Deletions cut 3 bases from V and 3 bases from J, with 16 bases between.

The V gene is TRBV7-2, the J gene TRBJ2-5; 7 bases align to TRBD2. The V segment lost 4 bases and the J segment 9 bases; nucleotides outside the gene matches: 14. There are 15 residues in the CDR3. Germline V CDR1 and CDR2: SGHTA, FQGNSA. CDR3 sequence reads: CASSWGTTYTKAQYF. The CDR3 nucleotides are TGTGCCAGCAGCTGGGGGACTACATACACTAAGGCCCAGTACTTC.